This TCR beta chain was identified during a study of spatial heterogeneity in lung cancer. This clonotype has a handful of counts. What it recognizes is unknown. This beta chain represents an off-target read in a library built for alpha chains; its size is of limited meaning. Study outcomes and limitations: Counts of expanded intratumoral alpha and beta TCRs tracked tumor mutation counts.

One entry per CDR3 protein results from TCRdb running MiXCR on the 5' RACE reads. The sample has 350 to 550 distinct CDR3 sequences, about 10% seen once. Noted time point: sample taken at primary tumor resection. Whole RNA obtained from tumor, nontumor lung or frozen PBMC underwent sequencing without sorting. The germline V gene encodes CDR1 MNHEY and CDR2 SVGEGT. This CDR3 is built from 15 residues. The J segment lost 2 bases and the V segment lost 6 bases, leaving 6 bases of the junction unmatched. Sequenced here: lung tumor tissue, sampled at surgery. This sequence joins TRBV6-2 or TRBV6-3 and TRBJ2-7, with TRBD1 matching over 11 bases. The TCR comes from a male donor with early-stage non-small cell lung cancer. DNA for the CDR3: TGTGCCAGCAGAATGCCGGGACAGGGGGCCTACGAGCAGTACTTC. It codes for CASRMPGQGAYEQYF.